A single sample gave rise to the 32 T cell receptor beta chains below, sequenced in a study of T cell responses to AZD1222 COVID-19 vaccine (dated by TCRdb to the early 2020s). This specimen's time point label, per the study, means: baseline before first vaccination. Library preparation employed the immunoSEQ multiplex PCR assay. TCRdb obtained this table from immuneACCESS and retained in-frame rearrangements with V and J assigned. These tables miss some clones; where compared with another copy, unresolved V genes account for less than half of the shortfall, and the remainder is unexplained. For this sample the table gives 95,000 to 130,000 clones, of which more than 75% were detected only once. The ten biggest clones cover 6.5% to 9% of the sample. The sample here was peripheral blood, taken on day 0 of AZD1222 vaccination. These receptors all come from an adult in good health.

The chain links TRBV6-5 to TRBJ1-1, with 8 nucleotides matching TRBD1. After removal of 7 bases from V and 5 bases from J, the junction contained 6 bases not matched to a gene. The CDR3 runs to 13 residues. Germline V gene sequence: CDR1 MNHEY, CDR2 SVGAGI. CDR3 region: CASIWTGRTEAFF. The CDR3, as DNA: TGTGCCAGCATTTGGACAGGGAGAACTGAAGCTTTCTTT.

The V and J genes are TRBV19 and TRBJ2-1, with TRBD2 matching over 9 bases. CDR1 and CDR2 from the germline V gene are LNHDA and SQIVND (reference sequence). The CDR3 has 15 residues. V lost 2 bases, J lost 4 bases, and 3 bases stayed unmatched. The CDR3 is CASSISSGAYNEQFF. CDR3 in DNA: TGTGCCAGTAGTATATCTAGCGGGGCATACAATGAGCAGTTCTTC. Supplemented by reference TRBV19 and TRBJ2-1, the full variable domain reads DGGITQSPKYLFRKEGQNVTLSCEQNLNHDAMYWYRQDPGQGLRLIYYSQIVNDFQKGDIAEGYSVSREKKESFPLTVTSAQKNPTAFYLCASSISSGAYNEQFFGPGTRLTVL.

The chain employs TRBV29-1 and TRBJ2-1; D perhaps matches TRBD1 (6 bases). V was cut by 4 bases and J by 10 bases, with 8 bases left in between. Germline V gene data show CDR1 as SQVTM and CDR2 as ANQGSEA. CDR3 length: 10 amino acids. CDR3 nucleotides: TGCAGCGTTGGGACAGCCGAGCAGTTCTTC. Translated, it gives CSVGTAEQFF.

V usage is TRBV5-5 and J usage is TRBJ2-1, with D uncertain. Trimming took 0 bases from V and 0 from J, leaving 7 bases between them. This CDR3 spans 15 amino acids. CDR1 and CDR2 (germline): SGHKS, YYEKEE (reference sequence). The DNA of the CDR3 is TGTGCCAGCAGCTTGGGGATATACTCCTACAATGAGCAGTTCTTC. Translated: CASSLGIYSYNEQFF.

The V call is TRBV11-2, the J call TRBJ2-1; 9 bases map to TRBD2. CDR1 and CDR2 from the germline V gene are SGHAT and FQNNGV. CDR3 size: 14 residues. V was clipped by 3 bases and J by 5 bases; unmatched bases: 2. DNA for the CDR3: TGTGCCAGCAGCTTCCGACTAGCGGACAATGAGCAGTTCTTC. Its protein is CASSFRLADNEQFF.

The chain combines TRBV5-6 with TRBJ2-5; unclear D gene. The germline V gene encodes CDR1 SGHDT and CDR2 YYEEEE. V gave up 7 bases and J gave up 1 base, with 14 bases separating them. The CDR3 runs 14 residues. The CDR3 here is CASRRRSLQETQYF. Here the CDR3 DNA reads TGTGCCAGCCGTAGAAGGAGTCTCCAAGAGACCCAGTACTTC.

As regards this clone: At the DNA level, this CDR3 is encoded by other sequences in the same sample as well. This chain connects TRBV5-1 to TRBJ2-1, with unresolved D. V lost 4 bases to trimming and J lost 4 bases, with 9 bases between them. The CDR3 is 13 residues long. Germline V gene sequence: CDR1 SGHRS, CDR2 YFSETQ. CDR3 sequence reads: CASSLTSYNEQFF. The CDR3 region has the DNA TGCGCCAGCAGCCTCACATCTTACAATGAGCAGTTCTTC.

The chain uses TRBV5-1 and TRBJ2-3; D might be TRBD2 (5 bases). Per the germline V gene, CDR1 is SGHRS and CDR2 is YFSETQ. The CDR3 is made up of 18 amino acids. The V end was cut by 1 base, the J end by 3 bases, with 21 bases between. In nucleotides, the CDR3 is TGCGCCAGCAGCTTGAGCGGCGACCTTTACGTTGGGACAGATACGCAGTATTTT. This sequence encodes CASSLSGDLYVGTDTQYF. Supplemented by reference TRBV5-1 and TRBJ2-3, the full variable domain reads KAGVTQTPRYLIKTRGQQVTLSCSPISGHRSVSWYQQTPGQGLQFLFEYFSETQRNKGNFPGRFSGRQFSNSRSEMNVSTLELGDSALYLCASSLSGDLYVGTDTQYFGPGTRLTVL.

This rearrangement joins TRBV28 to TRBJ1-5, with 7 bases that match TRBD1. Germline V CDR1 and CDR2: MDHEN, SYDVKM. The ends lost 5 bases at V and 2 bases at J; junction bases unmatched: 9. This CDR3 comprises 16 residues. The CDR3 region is CASSRLPGTGNQPQHF. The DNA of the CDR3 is TGTGCCAGCAGTAGACTCCCAGGGACAGGCAATCAGCCCCAGCATTTT.

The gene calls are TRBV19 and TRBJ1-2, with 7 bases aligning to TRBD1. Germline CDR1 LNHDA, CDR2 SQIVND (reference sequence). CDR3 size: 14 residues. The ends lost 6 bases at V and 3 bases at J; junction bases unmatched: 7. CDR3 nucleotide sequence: TGTGCCAGTAGAACAACAACAGGGGACTATGGCTACACCTTC. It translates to CASRTTTGDYGYTF.

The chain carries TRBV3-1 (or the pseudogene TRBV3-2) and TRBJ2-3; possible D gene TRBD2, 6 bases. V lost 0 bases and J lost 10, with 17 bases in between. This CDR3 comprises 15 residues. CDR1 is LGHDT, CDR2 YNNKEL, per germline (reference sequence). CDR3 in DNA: TGTGCCAGCAGCCAAGACTCCTCTCTAGCGCACCCGCAGTATTTT. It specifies CASSQDSSLAHPQYF.

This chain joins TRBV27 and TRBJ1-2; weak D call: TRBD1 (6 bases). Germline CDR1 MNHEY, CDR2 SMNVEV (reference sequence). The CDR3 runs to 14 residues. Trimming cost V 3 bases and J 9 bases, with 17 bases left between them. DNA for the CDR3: TGTGCCAGCAGTTTTGTCGGACAGCCTCTTCGCTACACCTTC. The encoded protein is CASSFVGQPLRYTF.

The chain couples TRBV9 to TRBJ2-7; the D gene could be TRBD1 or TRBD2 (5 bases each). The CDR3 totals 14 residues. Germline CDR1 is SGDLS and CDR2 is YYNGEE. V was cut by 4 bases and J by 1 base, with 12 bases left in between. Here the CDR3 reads CASSPGSGSYEQYF. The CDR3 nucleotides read TGTGCCAGCAGCCCAGGGAGTGGATCCTACGAGCAGTACTTC.

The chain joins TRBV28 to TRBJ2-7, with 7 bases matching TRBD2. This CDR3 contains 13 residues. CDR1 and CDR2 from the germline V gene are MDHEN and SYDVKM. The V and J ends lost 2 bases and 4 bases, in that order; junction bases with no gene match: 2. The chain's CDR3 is CASSLGGEYEQYF. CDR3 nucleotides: TGTGCCAGCAGTTTAGGGGGGGAGTACGAGCAGTACTTC.

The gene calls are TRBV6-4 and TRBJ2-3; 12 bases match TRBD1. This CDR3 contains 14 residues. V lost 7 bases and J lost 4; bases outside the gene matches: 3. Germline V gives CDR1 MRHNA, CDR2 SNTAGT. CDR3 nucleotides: TGTGCCAGCATGGGGGACAGGGGGCCAGATACGCAGTATTTT. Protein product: CASMGDRGPDTQYF.

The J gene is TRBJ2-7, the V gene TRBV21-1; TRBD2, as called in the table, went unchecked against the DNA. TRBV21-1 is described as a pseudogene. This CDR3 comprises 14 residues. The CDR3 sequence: CASSRRAGRYEQYF. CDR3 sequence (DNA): TGTGCCAGCAGCAGGCGGGCAGGGAGGTACGAGCAGTACTTC.

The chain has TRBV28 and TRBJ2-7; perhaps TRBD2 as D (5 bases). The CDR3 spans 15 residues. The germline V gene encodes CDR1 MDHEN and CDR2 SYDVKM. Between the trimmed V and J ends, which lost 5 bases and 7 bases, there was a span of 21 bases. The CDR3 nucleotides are TGTGCCAGCAGTCTAACGGGGTCCGGAGGCGGGGAGCAGTACTTC. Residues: CASSLTGSGGGEQYF.

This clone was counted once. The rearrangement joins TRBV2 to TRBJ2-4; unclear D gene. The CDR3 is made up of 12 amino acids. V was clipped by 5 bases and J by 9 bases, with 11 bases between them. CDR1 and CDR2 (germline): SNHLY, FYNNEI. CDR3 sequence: CASSPRNGIQYF. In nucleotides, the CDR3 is TGTGCCAGCAGTCCGCGTAATGGCATTCAGTACTTC.

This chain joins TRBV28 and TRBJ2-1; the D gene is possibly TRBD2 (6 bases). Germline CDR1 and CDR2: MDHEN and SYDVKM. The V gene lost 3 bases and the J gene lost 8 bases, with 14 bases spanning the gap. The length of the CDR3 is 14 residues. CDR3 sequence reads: CASSFGPGVYEQFF. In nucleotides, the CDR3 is TGTGCCAGCAGTTTCGGTCCGGGAGTCTATGAGCAGTTCTTC.

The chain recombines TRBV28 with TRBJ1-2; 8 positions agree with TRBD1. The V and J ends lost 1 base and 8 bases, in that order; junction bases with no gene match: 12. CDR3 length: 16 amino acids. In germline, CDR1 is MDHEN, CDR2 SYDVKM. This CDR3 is CASSLYGDRRMGGYTF. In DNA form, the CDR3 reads TGTGCCAGCAGTTTATATGGGGACAGGCGGATGGGGGGCTACACCTTC.

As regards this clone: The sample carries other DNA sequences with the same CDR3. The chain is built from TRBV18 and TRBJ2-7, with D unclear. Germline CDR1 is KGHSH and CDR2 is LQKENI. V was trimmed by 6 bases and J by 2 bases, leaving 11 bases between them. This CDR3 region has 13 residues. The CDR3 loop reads CASSPGGPYEQYF. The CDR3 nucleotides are TGTGCCAGCTCTCCCGGCGGACCCTACGAGCAGTACTTC.

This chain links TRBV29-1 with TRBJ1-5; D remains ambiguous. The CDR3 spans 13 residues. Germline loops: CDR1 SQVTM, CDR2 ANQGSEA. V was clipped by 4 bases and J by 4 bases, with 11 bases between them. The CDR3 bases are TGCAGCGTTGGGGGTAACATTAATCAGCCCCAGCATTTT. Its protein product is CSVGGNINQPQHF.

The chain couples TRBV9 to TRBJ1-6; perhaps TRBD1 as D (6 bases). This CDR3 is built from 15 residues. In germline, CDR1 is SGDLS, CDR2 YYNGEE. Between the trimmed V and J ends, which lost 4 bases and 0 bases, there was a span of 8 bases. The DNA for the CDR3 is TGTGCCAGCAGCCTGGACAGCTCCTATAATTCACCCCTCCACTTT. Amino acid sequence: CASSLDSSYNSPLHF.

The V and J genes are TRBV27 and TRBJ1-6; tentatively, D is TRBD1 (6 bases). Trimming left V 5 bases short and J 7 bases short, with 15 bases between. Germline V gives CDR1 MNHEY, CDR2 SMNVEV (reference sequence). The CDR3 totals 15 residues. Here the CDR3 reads CASSGGLGGNSPLHF. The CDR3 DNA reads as TGTGCCAGCAGTGGAGGGTTGGGGGGCAATTCACCCCTCCACTTT.

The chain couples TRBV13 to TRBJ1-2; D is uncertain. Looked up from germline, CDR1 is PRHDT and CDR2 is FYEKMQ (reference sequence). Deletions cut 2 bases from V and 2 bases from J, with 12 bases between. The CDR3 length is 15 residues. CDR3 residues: CASSLNQEANYGYTF. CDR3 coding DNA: TGTGCCAGCAGCTTAAATCAGGAAGCAAACTATGGCTACACCTTC.

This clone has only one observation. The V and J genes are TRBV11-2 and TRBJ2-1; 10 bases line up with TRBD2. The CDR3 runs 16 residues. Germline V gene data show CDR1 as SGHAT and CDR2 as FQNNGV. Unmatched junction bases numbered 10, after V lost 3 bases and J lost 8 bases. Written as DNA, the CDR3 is TGTGCCAGCAGCTTCTCTGCGGGACTAGCGAGTTATGAGCAGTTCTTC. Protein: CASSFSAGLASYEQFF.

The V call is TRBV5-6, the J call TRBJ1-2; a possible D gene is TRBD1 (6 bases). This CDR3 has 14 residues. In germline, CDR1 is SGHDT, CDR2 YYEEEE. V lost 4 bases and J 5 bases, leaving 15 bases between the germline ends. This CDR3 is CASSRDTRGYGYTF. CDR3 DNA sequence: TGTGCCAGCAGCCGGGACACAAGAGGGTATGGCTACACCTTC.

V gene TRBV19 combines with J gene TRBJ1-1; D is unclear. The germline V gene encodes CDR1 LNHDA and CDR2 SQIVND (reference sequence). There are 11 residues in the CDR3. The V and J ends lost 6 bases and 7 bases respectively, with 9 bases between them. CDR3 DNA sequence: TGTGCCAGTAGGACGGTAAGTGAAGCTTTCTTT. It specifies CASRTVSEAFF.

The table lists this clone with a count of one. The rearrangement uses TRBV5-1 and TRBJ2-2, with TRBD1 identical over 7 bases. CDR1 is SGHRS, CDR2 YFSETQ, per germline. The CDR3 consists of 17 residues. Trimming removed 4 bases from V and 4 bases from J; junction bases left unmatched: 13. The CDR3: CASSNGLRGPATGELFF. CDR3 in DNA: TGCGCCAGCAGCAACGGCCTTAGGGGGCCGGCCACCGGGGAGCTGTTTTTT.

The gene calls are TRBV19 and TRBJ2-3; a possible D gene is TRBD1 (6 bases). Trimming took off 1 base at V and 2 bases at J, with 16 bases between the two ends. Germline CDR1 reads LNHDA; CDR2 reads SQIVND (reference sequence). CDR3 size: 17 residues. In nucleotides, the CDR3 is TGTGCCAGTAGTATAGCCATGACAGGCCTTTTCACAGATACGCAGTATTTT. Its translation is CASSIAMTGLFTDTQYF. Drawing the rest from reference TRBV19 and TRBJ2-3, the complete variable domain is DGGITQSPKYLFRKEGQNVTLSCEQNLNHDAMYWYRQDPGQGLRLIYYSQIVNDFQKGDIAEGYSVSREKKESFPLTVTSAQKNPTAFYLCASSIAMTGLFTDTQYFGPGTRLTVL.

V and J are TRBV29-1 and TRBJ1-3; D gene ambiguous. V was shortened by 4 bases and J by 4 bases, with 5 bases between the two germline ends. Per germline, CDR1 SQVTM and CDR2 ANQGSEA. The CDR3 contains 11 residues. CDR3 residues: CSVGSGNTIYF. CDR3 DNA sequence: TGCAGCGTTGGGTCAGGAAACACCATATATTTT.

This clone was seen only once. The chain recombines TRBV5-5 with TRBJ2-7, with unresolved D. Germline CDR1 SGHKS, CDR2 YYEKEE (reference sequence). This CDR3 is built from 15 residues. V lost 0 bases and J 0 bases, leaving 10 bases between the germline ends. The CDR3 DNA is TGTGCCAGCAGCTTGGGCGGTTTAAGCTCCTACGAGCAGTACTTC. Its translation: CASSLGGLSSYEQYF. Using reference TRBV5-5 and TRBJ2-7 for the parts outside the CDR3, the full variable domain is DAGVTQSPTHLIKTRGQQVTLRCSPISGHKSVSWYQQVLGQGPQFIFQYYEKEERGRGNFPDRFSARQFPNYSSELNVNALLLGDSALYLCASSLGGLSSYEQYFGPGTRLTVT.